This passage covers 5 T cell receptor beta chains from one sample sequenced in a study of vaccination and CD4 T cells after COVID-19. These receptors' antigens are unknown. The assay that was used to sequence DNA from cultured CD4+ T cells was the Oncomine TCR Beta short-read assay. TCRdb re-called the PCR reads through MiXCR, storing one row per CDR3 protein. The sample carries 15,000 to 20,000 distinct CDR3 sequences, approximately 53% recorded once. The treatment here: roughly 10-day PBMC culture with coronavirus spike peptide pools or control peptides (ViraFEST assay). The sequencing input was CD4+ T cells from blood, cultured in vitro. Source of these receptors: a human donor who had recovered from COVID-19.

The chain employs TRBV20-1 and TRBJ1-1; D gene unclear. Per germline, CDR1 DFQATT and CDR2 SNEGSKA (reference sequence). The V and J ends lost 1 base and 2 bases respectively, with 5 bases between them. This CDR3 has 12 amino acids. CDR3 sequence: CSARGVNTEAFF. For the CDR3, the DNA is TGCAGTGCTAGAGGGGTAAACACTGAAGCTTTCTTT.

This chain connects TRBV5-4 to TRBJ2-1; 8 nucleotides line up with TRBD2. This CDR3 comprises 16 residues. Germline V CDR1 and CDR2: SGHNT, YYREEE (reference sequence). After removal of 0 bases from V and 0 bases from J, the junction contained 2 bases not matched to a gene. CDR3 coding DNA: TGTGCCAGCAGCTTGGAGCTAGCGGGCTCCTACAATGAGCAGTTCTTC. It yields the protein CASSLELAGSYNEQFF.

CDR3 amino acids: CASSPSSGMGTDTQYF. Written as DNA, the CDR3 is TGTGCCAGCAGTCCATCCAGCGGGATGGGTACAGATACGCAGTATTTT. This sequence joins TRBV6-2 or TRBV6-3 and TRBJ2-3; 7 bases map to TRBD2. Germline values: CDR1 MNHEY, CDR2 SVGEGT. This CDR3 contains 16 residues. Trimming at V came to 5 bases and at J to 3 bases, leaving 11 bases not matched to a gene.

By share, this clonotype counts as large. V and J are TRBV24-1 and TRBJ2-7; a possible D gene is TRBD1 (6 bases). Per the germline V gene, CDR1 is KGHDR and CDR2 is SFDVKD. The length of the CDR3 is 13 residues. V was trimmed by 1 base and J by 6 bases, leaving 9 bases between them. CDR3 sequence (DNA): TGTGCCACCAGTGATTTTGGACAGCGCGAGCAGTACTTC. Translation: CATSDFGQREQYF.

This clonotype was recorded a few times. The J gene is TRBJ2-2, the V gene TRBV2; 16 bases map to TRBD2. V dropped 8 bases and J dropped 1; count of bases not matched to a gene: 7. The germline CDR1 and CDR2 sequences are SNHLY and FYNNEI. The CDR3 loop spans 18 amino acids. CDR3 in DNA: TGTGCCAGCGGATGGGGGACTAGCGGGAGGGAGAACACCGGGGAGCTGTTTTTT. Translating it yields CASGWGTSGRENTGELFF. Looking up the rest from reference TRBV2 and TRBJ2-2 gives the full variable domain: EPEVTQTPSHQVTQMGQEVILRCVPISNHLYFYWYRQILGQKVEFLVSFYNNEISEKSEIFDDQFSVERPDGSNFTLKIRSTKLEDSAMYFCASGWGTSGRENTGELFFGEGSRLTVL.